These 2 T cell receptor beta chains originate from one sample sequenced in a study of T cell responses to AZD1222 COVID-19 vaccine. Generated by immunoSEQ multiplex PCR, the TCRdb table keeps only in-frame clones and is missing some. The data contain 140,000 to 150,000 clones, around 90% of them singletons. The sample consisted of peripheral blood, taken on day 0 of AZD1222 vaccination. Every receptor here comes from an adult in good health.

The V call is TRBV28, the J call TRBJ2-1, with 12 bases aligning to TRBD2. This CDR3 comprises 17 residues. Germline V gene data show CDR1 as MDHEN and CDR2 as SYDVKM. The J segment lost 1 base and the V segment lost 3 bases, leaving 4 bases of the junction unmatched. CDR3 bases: TGTGCCAGCAGTTTCGCTAGCGGGAGGGTTTCCTACAATGAGCAGTTCTTC. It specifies CASSFASGRVSYNEQFF.

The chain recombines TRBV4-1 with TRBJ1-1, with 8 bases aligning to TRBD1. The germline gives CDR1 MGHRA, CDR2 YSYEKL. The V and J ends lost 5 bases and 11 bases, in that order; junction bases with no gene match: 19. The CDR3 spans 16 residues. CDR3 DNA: TGCGCCAGCAGCTCCCGCGGCAGGGGGCAGGTTCGGGTGGCTTTCTTT. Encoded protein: CASSSRGRGQVRVAFF.